Here is one T cell receptor beta chain with its context. The data belong to a study of shared clonotypes between healthy human individuals. Generated by immunoSEQ multiplex PCR, the TCRdb table keeps only in-frame clones and is missing some. The profile shows about 2.3 million clones, over 85% of them singletons. Per the germline V gene, CDR1 is MDHEN and CDR2 is SYDVKM. The length of the CDR3 is 16 residues. Trimming took 6 bases from V and 5 from J; bases not matched to a gene: 8. The sequence was collected from a young man in good health. Some clones in this sample may be carry-over from other donors' samples. J is TRBJ2-5 and V is TRBV28, with 14 bases aligning to TRBD2. Sequencing used naive CD4+ T cells from PBMCs. Subset described: CD45RA+ positively selected. The DNA for the CDR3 is TGTGCCAGCAGCGAACCGGGACTAGCGGGAGCCGAGACCCAGTACTTC. It codes for CASSEPGLAGAETQYF. The full variable domain, its missing parts supplied by reference TRBV28 and TRBJ2-5, is DVKVTQSSRYLVKRTGEKVFLECVQDMDHENMFWYRQDPGLGLRLIYFSYDVKMKEKGDIPEGYSVSREKKERFSLILESASTNQTSMYLCASSEPGLAGAETQYFGPGTRLLVL.